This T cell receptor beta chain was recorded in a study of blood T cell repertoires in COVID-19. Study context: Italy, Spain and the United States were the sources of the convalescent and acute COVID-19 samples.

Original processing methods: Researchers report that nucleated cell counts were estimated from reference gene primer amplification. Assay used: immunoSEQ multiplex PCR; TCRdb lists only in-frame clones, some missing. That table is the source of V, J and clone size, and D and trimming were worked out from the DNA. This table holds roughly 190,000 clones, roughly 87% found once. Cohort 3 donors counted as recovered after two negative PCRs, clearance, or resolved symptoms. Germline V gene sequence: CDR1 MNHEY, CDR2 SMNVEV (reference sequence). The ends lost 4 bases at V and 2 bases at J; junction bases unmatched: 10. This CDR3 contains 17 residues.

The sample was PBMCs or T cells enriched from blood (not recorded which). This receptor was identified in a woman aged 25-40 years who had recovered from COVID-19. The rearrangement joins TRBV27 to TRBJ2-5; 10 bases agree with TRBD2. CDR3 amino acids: CASSSPQLAGIQETQYF. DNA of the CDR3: TGTGCCAGCAGTTCTCCTCAACTAGCGGGGATACAAGAGACCCAGTACTTC.